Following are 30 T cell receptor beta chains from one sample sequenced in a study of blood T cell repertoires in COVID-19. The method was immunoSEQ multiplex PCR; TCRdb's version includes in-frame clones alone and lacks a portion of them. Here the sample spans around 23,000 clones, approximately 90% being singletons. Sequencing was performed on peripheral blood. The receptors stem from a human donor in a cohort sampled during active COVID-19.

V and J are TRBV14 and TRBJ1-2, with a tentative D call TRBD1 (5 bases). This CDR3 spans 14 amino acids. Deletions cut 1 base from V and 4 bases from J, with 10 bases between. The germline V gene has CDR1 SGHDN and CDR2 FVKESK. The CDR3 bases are TGTGCCAGCAGCCAAGCAGTGACAGCCTATGGCTACACCTTC. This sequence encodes CASSQAVTAYGYTF.

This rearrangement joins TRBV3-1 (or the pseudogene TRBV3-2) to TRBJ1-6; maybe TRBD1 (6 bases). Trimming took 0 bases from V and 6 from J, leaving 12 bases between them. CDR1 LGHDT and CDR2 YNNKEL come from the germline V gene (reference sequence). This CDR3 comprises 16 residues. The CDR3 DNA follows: TGTGCCAGCAGCCAAGATATAGGACAGCTTAATTCACCCCTCCACTTT. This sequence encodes CASSQDIGQLNSPLHF.

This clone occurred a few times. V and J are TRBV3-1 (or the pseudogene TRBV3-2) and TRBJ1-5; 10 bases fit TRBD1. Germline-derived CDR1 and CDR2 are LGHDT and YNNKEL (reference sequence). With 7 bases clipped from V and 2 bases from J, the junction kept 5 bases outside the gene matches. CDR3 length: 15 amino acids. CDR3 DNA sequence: TGTGCCAGCATTGGGACAGGGGACCGCAATCAGCCCCAGCATTTT. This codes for CASIGTGDRNQPQHF.

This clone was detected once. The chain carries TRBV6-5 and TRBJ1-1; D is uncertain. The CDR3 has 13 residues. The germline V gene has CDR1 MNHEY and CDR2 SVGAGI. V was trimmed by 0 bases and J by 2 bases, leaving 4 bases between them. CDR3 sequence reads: CASSYSHNTEAFF. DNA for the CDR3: TGTGCCAGCAGTTACTCACATAACACTGAAGCTTTCTTT.

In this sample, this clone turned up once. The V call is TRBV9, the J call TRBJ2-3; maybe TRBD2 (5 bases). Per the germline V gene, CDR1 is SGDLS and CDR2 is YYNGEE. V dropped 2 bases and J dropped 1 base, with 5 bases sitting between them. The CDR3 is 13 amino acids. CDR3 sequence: CASSVGGTDTQYF. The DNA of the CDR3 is TGTGCCAGCAGCGTCGGGGGCACAGATACGCAGTATTTT.

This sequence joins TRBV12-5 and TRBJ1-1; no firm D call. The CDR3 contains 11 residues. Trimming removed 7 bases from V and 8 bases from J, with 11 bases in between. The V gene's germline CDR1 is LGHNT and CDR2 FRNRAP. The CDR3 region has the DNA TGTGCTAGTGCCTTCTTGACAGAAGCTTTCTTT. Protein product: CASAFLTEAFF.

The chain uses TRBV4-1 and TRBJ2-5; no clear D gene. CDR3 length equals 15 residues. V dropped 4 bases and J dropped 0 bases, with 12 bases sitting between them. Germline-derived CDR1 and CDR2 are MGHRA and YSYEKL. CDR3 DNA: TGCGCCAGCAGCCGAGAACTTAAGAACCAAGAGACCCAGTACTTC. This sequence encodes CASSRELKNQETQYF.

This chain's CDR3 is CASSIDRLAGGRAKNIQYF. As DNA, the CDR3 is TGTGCCAGTAGTATAGATAGACTAGCGGGGGGGAGAGCCAAAAACATTCAGTACTTC. The chain joins TRBV19 to TRBJ2-4; TRBD2 matches 14 bases. There are 19 residues in the CDR3. Germline V lookup: CDR1 LNHDA, CDR2 SQIVND (reference sequence). Trimming at V came to 0 bases and at J to 0 bases, leaving 4 bases not matched to a gene.

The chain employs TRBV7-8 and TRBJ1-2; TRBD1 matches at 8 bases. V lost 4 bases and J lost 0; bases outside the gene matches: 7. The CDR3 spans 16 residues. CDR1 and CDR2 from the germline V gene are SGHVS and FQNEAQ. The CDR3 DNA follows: TGTGCCAGCAGCTATGGACAGGGTCCCGCTAACTATGGCTACACCTTC. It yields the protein CASSYGQGPANYGYTF.

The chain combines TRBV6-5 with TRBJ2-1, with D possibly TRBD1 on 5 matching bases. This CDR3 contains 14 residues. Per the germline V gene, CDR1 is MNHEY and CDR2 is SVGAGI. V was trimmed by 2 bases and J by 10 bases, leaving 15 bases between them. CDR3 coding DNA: TGTGCCAGCAGTTACCGTCAGGGCTTCGGGGAGCAGTTCTTC. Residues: CASSYRQGFGEQFF.

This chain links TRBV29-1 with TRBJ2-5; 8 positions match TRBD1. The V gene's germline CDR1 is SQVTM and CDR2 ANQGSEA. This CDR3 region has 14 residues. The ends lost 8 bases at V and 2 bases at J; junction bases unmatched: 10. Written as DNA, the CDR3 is TGCAGCACTCGACAGGGGAATACACAAGAGACCCAGTACTTC. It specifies CSTRQGNTQETQYF. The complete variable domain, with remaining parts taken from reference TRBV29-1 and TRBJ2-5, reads SAVISQKPSRDICQRGTSLTIQCQVDSQVTMMFWYRQQPGQSLTLIATANQGSEATYESGFVIDKFPISRPNLTFSTLTVSNMSPEDSSIYLCSTRQGNTQETQYFGPGTRLLVL.

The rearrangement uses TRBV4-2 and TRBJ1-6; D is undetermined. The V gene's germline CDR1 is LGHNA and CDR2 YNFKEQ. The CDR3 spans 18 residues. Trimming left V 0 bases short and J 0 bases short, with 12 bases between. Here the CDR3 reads CASSQDSAASSYNSPLHF. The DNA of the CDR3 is TGTGCCAGCAGCCAAGATTCGGCGGCGAGCTCCTATAATTCACCCCTCCACTTT.

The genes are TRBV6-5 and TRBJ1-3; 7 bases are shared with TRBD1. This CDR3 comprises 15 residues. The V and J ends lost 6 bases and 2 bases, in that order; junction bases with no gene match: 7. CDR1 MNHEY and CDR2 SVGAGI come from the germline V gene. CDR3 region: CASSLDRATGNTIYF. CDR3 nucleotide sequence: TGTGCCAGCAGCCTTGACAGGGCGACTGGAAACACCATATATTTT.

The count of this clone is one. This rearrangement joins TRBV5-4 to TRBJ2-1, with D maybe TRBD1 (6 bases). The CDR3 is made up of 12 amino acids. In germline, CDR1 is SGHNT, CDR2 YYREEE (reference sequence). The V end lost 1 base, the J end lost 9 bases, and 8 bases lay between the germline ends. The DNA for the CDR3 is TGTGCCAGCAGCTTGCAGGGGTCTGAGCAGTTCTTC. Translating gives CASSLQGSEQFF.

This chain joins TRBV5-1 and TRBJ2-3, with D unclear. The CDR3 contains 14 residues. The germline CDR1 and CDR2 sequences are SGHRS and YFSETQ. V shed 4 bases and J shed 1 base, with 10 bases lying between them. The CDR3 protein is CASSPQFRTDTQYF. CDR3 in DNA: TGCGCCAGCAGCCCCCAGTTTCGCACAGATACGCAGTATTTT.

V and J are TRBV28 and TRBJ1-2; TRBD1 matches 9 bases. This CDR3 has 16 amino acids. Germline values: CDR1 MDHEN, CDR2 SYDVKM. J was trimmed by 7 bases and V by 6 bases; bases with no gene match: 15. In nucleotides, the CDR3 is TGTGCCAGCAGATTTGCCGGGACAGGGCACCCTCCTGGCTACACCTTC. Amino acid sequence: CASRFAGTGHPPGYTF.

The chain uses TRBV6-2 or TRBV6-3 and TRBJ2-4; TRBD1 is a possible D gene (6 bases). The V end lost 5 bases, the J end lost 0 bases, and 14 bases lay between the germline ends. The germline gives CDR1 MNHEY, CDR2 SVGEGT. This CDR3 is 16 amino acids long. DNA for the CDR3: TGTGCCAGCAGTCCCCACAGGGTGGTAGCCAAAAACATTCAGTACTTC. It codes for CASSPHRVVAKNIQYF.

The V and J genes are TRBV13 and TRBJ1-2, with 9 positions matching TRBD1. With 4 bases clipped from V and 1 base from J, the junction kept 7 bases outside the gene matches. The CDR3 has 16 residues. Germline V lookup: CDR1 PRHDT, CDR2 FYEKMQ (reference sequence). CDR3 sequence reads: CASSSGWTGVNYGYTF. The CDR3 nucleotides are TGTGCCAGCAGCTCAGGATGGACAGGGGTTAACTATGGCTACACCTTC.

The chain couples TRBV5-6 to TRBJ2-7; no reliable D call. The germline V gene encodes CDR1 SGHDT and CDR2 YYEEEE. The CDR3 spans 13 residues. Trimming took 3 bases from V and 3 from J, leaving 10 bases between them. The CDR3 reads CASSSGLGYEQYF. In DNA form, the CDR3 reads TGTGCCAGCAGCTCGGGTCTGGGCTACGAGCAGTACTTC.

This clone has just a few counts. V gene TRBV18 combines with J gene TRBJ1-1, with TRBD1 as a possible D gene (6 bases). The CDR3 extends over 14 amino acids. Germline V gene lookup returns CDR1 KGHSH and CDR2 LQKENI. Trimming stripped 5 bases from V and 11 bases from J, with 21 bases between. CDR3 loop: CASSINRDIRSAFF. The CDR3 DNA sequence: TGTGCCAGCTCAATCAACCGGGACATCCGTAGCGCTTTCTTT.

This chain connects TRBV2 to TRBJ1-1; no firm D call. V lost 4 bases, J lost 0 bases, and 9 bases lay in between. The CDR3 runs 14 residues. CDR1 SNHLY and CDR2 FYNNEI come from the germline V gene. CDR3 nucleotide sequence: TGTGCCAGCAGTGTAGAACAGTTGAACACTGAAGCTTTCTTT. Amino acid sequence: CASSVEQLNTEAFF.

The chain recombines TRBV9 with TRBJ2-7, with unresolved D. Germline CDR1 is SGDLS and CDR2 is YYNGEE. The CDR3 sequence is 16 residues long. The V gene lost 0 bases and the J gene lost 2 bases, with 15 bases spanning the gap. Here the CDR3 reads CASSVGHSGMAYEQYF. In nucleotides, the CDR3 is TGTGCCAGCAGCGTAGGCCATTCCGGTATGGCCTACGAGCAGTACTTC.

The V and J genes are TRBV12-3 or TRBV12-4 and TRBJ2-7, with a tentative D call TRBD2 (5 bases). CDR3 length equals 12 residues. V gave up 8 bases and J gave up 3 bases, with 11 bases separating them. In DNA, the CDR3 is TGTGCCAGCGGCCCAGAGGGCTACGAGCAGTACTTC. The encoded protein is CASGPEGYEQYF.

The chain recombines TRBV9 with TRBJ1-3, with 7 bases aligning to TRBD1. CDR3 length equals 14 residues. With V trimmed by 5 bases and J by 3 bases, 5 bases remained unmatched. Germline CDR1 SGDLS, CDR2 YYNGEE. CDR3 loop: CASRPTGDGNTIYF. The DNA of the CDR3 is TGTGCCAGCAGACCTACAGGGGATGGAAACACCATATATTTT.

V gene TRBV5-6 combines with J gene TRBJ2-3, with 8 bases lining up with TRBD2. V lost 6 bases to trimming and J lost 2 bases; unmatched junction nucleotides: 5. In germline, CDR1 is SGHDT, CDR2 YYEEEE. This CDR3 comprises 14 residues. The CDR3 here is CASTRGGYTDTQYF. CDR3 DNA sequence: TGTGCCAGCACTCGCGGGGGGTACACAGATACGCAGTATTTT.

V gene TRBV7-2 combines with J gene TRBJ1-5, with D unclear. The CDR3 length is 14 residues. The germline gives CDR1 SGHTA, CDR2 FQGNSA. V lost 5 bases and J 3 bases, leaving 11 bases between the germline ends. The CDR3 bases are TGTGCCAGCAGCCCTGGCCCTCCCAATCAGCCCCAGCATTTT. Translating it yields CASSPGPPNQPQHF.

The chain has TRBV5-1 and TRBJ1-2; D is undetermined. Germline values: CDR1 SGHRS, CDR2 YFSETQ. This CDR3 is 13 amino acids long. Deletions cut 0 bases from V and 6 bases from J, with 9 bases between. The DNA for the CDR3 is TGCGCCAGCAGCTTGGAACGAGGCAATGGCTACACCTTC. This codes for CASSLERGNGYTF. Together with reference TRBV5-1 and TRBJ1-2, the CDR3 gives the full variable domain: KAGVTQTPRYLIKTRGQQVTLSCSPISGHRSVSWYQQTPGQGLQFLFEYFSETQRNKGNFPGRFSGRQFSNSRSEMNVSTLELGDSALYLCASSLERGNGYTFGSGTRLTVV.

In DNA form, the CDR3 reads TGTGCCAGCAGCGGAGGGGCCGTTGGACTAAACTATGGCTACACCTTC. Protein: CASSGGAVGLNYGYTF. The V gene is TRBV7-9, the J gene TRBJ1-2; TRBD1 is a possible D gene (5 bases). CDR1 SEHNR and CDR2 FQNEAQ come from the germline V gene (reference sequence). This CDR3 comprises 16 residues. Trimming left V 5 bases short and J 2 bases short, with 18 bases between.

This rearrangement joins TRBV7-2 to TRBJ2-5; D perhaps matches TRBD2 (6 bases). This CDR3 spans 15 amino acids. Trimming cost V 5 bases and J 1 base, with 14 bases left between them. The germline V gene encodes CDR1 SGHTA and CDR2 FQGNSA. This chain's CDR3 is CASSIPAGPQETQYF. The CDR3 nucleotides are TGTGCCAGCAGCATCCCCGCGGGGCCCCAAGAGACCCAGTACTTC.

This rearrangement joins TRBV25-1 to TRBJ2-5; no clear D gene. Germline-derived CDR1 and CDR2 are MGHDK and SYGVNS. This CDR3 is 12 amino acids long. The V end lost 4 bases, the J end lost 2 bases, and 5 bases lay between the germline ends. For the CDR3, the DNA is TGTGCCAGCAGTGCACTTCAAGAGACCCAGTACTTC. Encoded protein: CASSALQETQYF.